This TCR beta chain was obtained from a study of T-cell memory formation after mild COVID-19 (dated by TCRdb to the early 2020s). Some background on the complete study: Most TCR sequence clusters were specific to one of the two donors. In a couple of donors, T-cell clones that expanded and contracted after mild COVID-19 were followed by sequencing TCRalpha and TCRbeta repertoires longitudinally. Two young, previously healthy adult volunteers, one female and one male, were included in the cohort. The paper's findings and limits, for the study overall: SARS-CoV-2 specificity was not confirmed for the second-wave clones peaking on day 37. Some responding clones were detected in pre-infection memory, suggesting pre-existing cross-reactive memory T cells joined the SARS-CoV-2 response. Contracting CD4+ clones were found mainly in CM and EM memory subsets, while CD8+ clones were enriched in EMRA. The study included only a couple of mild cases, and larger cohorts that include severe cases with pre-infection samples were judged to be necessary. Clones contracting from day 15 to 85 had balanced CD4/CD8 phenotypes, while a second wave expanding from day 15 to 37 was biased towards CD4+.

On this clonotype: No antigen is known for it. Per-base quality was not reported, and no clone a single base away is much larger than it.

Ficoll-Paque density gradient centrifugation was the method used to isolate PBMCs. Sequencing was carried out with an Illumina NovaSeq 6000. cDNA libraries for TCRalpha and TCRbeta were prepared by 5'RACE using constant-segment primers, with sample barcodes and unique molecular identifiers added. Trizol reagent was used to extract RNA from every sample. Libraries were amplified in two PCR steps, with a second sample barcode and Illumina TruSeq adapters added in the second step. Libraries were sequenced on an Illumina NovaSeq with 2 x 150 bp paired-end reads. In the original analysis: Demultiplexing of reads and collapsing into UMI-guided consensus sequences were performed with migec v1.2.7. Using mixcr v2.1.11, UMI consensuses were aligned to TRA and TRB V and J templates and then assembled into clonotypes. A clonotype was counted as expanded or contracted only if both edgeR and NoisET called the change significant, with noise models trained on biological replicates. edgeR calls used a false discovery rate-adjusted p below 0.01 and a log2 fold-change threshold of 1. As an exploratory analysis of dynamics, PCA with hierarchical clustering was applied to max-normalized trajectories of the 1000 most abundant clonotypes. Separately sequenced CD4+ and CD8+ repertoires were used to assign the CD4 or CD8 phenotype of responding clones. TCRdb reran the public reads through fastp at Q25 and MiXCR, keeping productive beta chains. Rows matching on CDR3 protein sequence are summarized as one entry with the most common DNA and genes. Clone size and V and J calls follow TCRdb, not the original study. In this sample the table shows 500,000 to 650,000 distinct CDR3 sequences, about 20% of which occur a single time. The ten largest clones capture roughly 8.3% of the sample.

This receptor was obtained from an adult woman who had mild COVID-19 (a few samples of this study predate the infection). The sample titles of this study are shuffled in the database, so cell type and time point are left out; the donor was told from shared clones. Sequenced sample: PBMCs or a T cell subset sorted from them (not recorded which).

CDR3 sequence: CASSPGGGLKTGELFF. The nucleotide sequence is TGTGCCAGCAGCCCCGGGGGGGGGCTGAAAACCGGGGAGCTGTTTTTT. Rearrangement joined TRBV7-3 to TRBJ2-2; 8 nucleotides in the junction match TRBD2. The CDR1 and CDR2 encoded by the germline V gene are SGHTA and FQGTGA. V lost 5 bases and J lost 5 bases, and the count of bases not matched to a germline gene is 10. Its CDR3 holds 16 amino acids, cysteine through phenylalanine. The retained sequence is limited to the CDR3, 48 bases, with the frame set at the first base. Supplemented by the reference TRBV7-3 and TRBJ2-2 proteins around the CDR3, the complete variable domain is GAGVSQTPSNKVTEKGKYVELRCDPISGHTALYWYRQSLGQGPEFLIYFQGTGAADDSGLPNDRFFAVRPEGSVSTLKIQRTERGDSAVYLCASSPGGGLKTGELFFGEGSRLTVL.